This TCR beta chain was sequenced during a study of identical twins. The ends were cut back, 6 bases at V and 1 base at J, with 19 bases in the middle. The CDR3 runs 16 residues. Template switching added a universal primer site, and cDNA bore unique molecular identifiers. One entry per CDR3 protein results from TCRdb running MiXCR on the 5' RACE reads. The data show 600,000 to 800,000 distinct CDR3 sequences, 21% seen once. These data also formed part of another study, on T cells expressing NK-cell markers. This second study says: Four of the donors also had these clonotypes leading their CD3+CD56-NKG2C+ fraction.

The source material was PBMCs. The receptor was derived from a woman aged 18-30 years in good health. The chain couples TRBV12-3 or TRBV12-4 to TRBJ2-7; possibly TRBD2 for D (6 bases). The CDR3 DNA follows: TGTGCCAGCAGCATTGACGAAGCGGGTCATTCCTACGAGCAGTACTTC. Encoded protein: CASSIDEAGHSYEQYF.